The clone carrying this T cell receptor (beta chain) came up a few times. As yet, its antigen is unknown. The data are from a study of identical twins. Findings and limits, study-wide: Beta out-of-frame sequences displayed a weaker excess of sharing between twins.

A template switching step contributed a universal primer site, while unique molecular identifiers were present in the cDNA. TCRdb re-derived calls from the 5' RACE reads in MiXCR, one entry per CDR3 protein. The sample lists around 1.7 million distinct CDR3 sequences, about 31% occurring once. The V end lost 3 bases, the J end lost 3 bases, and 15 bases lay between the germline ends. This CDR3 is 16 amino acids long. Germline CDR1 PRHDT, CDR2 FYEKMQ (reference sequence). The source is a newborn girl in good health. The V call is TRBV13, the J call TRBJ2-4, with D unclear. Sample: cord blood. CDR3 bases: TGTGCCAGCAGCTTTCGATTGAGTGGGTACAAAAACATTCAGTACTTC. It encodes CASSFRLSGYKNIQYF.